This entry is about one T cell receptor beta chain. The sample belongs to a study of T cells in Graves' hyperthyroidism and ophthalmopathy. Germline CDR1 and CDR2: SGHVS and FQNEAQ. With 4 bases removed from V and 0 bases from J, the gap between germline ends came to 13 bases. The CDR3 runs 15 residues. TCR beta CDR3 regions were amplified from RNA. During a first-round RT-PCR of the TCR CDR3, the HTBI primer set was used. One entry per CDR3 protein results from TCRdb running MiXCR on the multiplex PCR reads. The data contain a few hundred thousand distinct CDR3 sequences, approximately 14% of them singletons.

V is TRBV7-8 and J is TRBJ2-7; D possibly matches TRBD1 or TRBD2 (5 bases each). The sequencing sample was made of blood. This clonotype was obtained from a young woman with Graves' hyperthyroidism that later progressed to Graves' ophthalmopathy. CDR3 DNA: TGTGCCAGCAGCTACCCGGTGGGGACCTCCTACGAGCAGTACTTC. Amino acid sequence: CASSYPVGTSYEQYF.